This TCR beta chain was obtained from a study of T cells in Graves' hyperthyroidism and ophthalmopathy. Background on the study: Peripheral blood sampling occurred at initial diagnosis, before any treatment. Overall study results and limits: Most thyroid clonotypes with frequency above 0.001 were detected in blood. In the analysis, a 13 V-J model separated ophthalmopathy from stable hyperthyroidism.

RNA transcripts were the template for amplifying TCR beta CDR3 regions. RT-PCR in the first round (using the HTBI primer set) targeted the TCR CDR3. TCRdb independently ran MiXCR on the multiplex PCR reads; one entry per CDR3 protein. The sample includes some 690,000 distinct CDR3 sequences, 17% of them seen just once. V was clipped by 3 bases and J by 8 bases; unmatched bases: 6. The CDR3 has 14 residues. This clonotype occurred many times. Its antigen remains unknown. The chain uses TRBV12-3 or TRBV12-4 and TRBJ2-1, with 8 positions matching TRBD2. This TCR was sampled from a man in his fifties with Graves' hyperthyroidism. Sample: blood. The CDR3 is CASSLGLERDEQFF. As DNA, the CDR3 is TGTGCCAGCAGTTTGGGACTAGAAAGGGATGAGCAGTTCTTC.